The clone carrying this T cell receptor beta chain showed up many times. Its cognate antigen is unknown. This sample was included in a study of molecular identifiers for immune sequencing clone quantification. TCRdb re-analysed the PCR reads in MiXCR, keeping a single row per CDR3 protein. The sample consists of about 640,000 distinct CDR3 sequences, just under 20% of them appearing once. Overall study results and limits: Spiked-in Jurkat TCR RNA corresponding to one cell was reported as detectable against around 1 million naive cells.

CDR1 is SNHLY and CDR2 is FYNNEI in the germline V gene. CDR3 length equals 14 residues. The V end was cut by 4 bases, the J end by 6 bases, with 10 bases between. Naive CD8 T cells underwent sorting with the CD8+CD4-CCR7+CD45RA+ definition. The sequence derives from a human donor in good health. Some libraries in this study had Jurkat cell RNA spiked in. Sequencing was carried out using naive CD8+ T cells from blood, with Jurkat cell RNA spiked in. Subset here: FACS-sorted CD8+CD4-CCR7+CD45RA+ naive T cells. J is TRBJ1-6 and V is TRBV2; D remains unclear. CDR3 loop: CASSARGGNSPLHF. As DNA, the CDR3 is TGTGCCAGCAGTGCCCGGGGTGGTAATTCACCCCTCCACTTT.